The 16 T cell receptor beta chains listed next were all sequenced from one sample in a study of cytomegalovirus exposure and HLA in healthy donors. 13 Jbeta primers and 60 Vbeta primers were used for the PCR. TCRdb's table, derived via immunoSEQ multiplex PCR, lists solely in-frame clones and lacks some. This table holds under 150,000 clones, 60% to 80% found once. Sequencing used PBMCs. These receptor sequences come from a male donor in good health and CMV-seronegative.

The J gene is TRBJ2-7, the V gene TRBV6-6; the D is unclear. CDR1 MNHNY and CDR2 SVGAGI come from the germline V gene (reference sequence). Trimming cost V 2 bases and J 4 bases, with 3 bases left between them. The CDR3 spans 11 residues. DNA of the CDR3: TGTGCCAGCAGTTACCAGTACGAGCAGTACTTC. Translated, it gives CASSYQYEQYF.

The chain joins TRBV7-2 to TRBJ2-7; 7 bases are a match to TRBD1. CDR1 and CDR2 (germline): SGHTA, FQGNSA. With V trimmed by 5 bases and J by 3 bases, 10 bases remained unmatched. There are 15 residues in the CDR3. The chain's CDR3 is CASSLQQGSLYEQYF. The CDR3 DNA follows: TGTGCCAGCAGCCTACAACAGGGGAGCCTCTACGAGCAGTACTTC.

The chain uses TRBV27 and TRBJ2-1; the match to TRBD2 covers 7 bases. This CDR3 spans 14 amino acids. V lost 7 bases and J lost 5; bases outside the gene matches: 8. Germline V lookup: CDR1 MNHEY, CDR2 SMNVEV (reference sequence). This CDR3 reads CASKVTSYNNEQFF. The CDR3 DNA is TGTGCCAGCAAAGTGACTAGCTATAACAATGAGCAGTTCTTC.

For the CDR3, the DNA is TGTGCCAGCAGCAAAGGCAGTTTATCAGGCGAGCAGTACTTC. Translating gives CASSKGSLSGEQYF. V and J are TRBV14 and TRBJ2-7, with D uncertain. This CDR3 has 14 amino acids. The V gene lost 5 bases and the J gene lost 6 bases, with 17 bases spanning the gap. Germline CDR1 is SGHDN and CDR2 is FVKESK. The complete variable domain, with remaining parts taken from reference TRBV14 and TRBJ2-7, reads EAGVTQFPSHSVIEKGQTVTLRCDPISGHDNLYWYRRVMGKEIKFLLHFVKESKQDESGMPNNRFLAERTGGTYSTLKVQPAELEDSGVYFCASSKGSLSGEQYFGPGTRLTVT.

Turning to this clone: Different DNA sequences within this sample yield the same CDR3. V is TRBV6-5 and J is TRBJ1-4; D is possibly TRBD1 (6 bases). Germline-derived CDR1 and CDR2 are MNHEY and SVGAGI. The CDR3 is 12 amino acids. V was shortened by 6 bases and J by 13 bases, with 15 bases between the two germline ends. The CDR3 DNA reads as TGTGCCAGCAGCAACCGGGAACAGGGACTGTTTTTT. Encoded protein: CASSNREQGLFF.

Here the CDR3 reads CASSPLGTGGMETQYF. The CDR3 DNA follows: TGTGCCAGCTCACCGCTAGGGACAGGGGGTATGGAGACCCAGTACTTC. The rearrangement uses TRBV18 and TRBJ2-5; 11 positions match TRBD1. Per the germline V gene, CDR1 is KGHSH and CDR2 is LQKENI. With V trimmed by 3 bases and J by 5 bases, 8 bases remained unmatched. CDR3 length: 16 amino acids.

The chain carries TRBV6-5 and TRBJ2-7; 11 bases map to TRBD2. The CDR3 has 15 residues. The germline gives CDR1 MNHEY, CDR2 SVGAGI. Trimming at V came to 4 bases and at J to 3 bases, leaving 5 bases not matched to a gene. The CDR3 DNA reads TGTGCCAGCAGTTTAGGGACTAGCGGCGACTACGAGCAGTACTTC. This encodes CASSLGTSGDYEQYF.

The CDR3 protein is CASSASGGAYNEQFF. The CDR3 region has the DNA TGTGCCAGCAGCGCGAGCGGGGGGGCCTACAATGAGCAGTTCTTC. The rearrangement uses TRBV7-2 and TRBJ2-1, with 10 bases matching TRBD2. The CDR3 length is 15 residues. V trimming: 5 bases; J trimming: 2 bases; junction bases outside the gene matches: 3. The V gene's germline CDR1 is SGHTA and CDR2 FQGNSA.

This sequence joins TRBV28 and TRBJ1-2; 7 bases are shared with TRBD1. V lost 5 bases to trimming and J lost 6 bases; unmatched junction nucleotides: 12. This CDR3 is 15 amino acids long. CDR1 is MDHEN, CDR2 SYDVKM, per germline. The CDR3 is CASSKVPTGADGYTF. CDR3 bases: TGTGCCAGCAGTAAGGTCCCCACAGGGGCTGATGGCTACACCTTC.

V usage is TRBV7-9 and J usage is TRBJ2-5, with 14 nucleotides matching TRBD2. The V segment lost 5 bases and the J segment 2 bases; nucleotides outside the gene matches: 1. Germline V lookup: CDR1 SEHNR, CDR2 FQNEAQ (reference sequence). The CDR3 runs to 15 residues. The CDR3, as DNA: TGTGCCAGCAGCCGACTAGCGGGGGGGCAAGAGACCCAGTACTTC. Protein sequence: CASSRLAGGQETQYF.

J is TRBJ1-2 and V is TRBV7-8, with D possibly being TRBD1 (5 bases). Germline CDR1 reads SGHVS; CDR2 reads FQNEAQ. The CDR3 covers 15 residues. The V end was cut by 6 bases, the J end by 3 bases, with 17 bases between. CDR3 nucleotide sequence: TGTGCCAGCAGAAAAATCCGACAGCCTGACTATGGCTACACCTTC. Amino acid sequence: CASRKIRQPDYGYTF.

The chain uses TRBV5-1 and TRBJ2-1, with 11 bases matching TRBD2. The CDR3 contains 14 residues. After removal of 4 bases from V and 4 bases from J, the junction contained 1 base not matched to a gene. The germline gives CDR1 SGHRS, CDR2 YFSETQ. The CDR3 nucleotides are TGCGCCAGCAGCCCTAGCGGGGGGTACAATGAGCAGTTCTTC. Protein product: CASSPSGGYNEQFF.

The chain recombines TRBV5-1 with TRBJ2-7, with D maybe TRBD1 (5 bases). The V end lost 5 bases, the J end lost 5 bases, and 20 bases lay between the germline ends. The CDR3 has 15 amino acids. Germline assignment: CDR1 SGHRS and CDR2 YFSETQ. The CDR3 protein is CASRTTGAPGDEQYF. The DNA of the CDR3 is TGCGCCAGCAGAACCACAGGAGCCCCCGGCGACGAGCAGTACTTC.

This clone showed up just once. The V call is TRBV6-5, the J call TRBJ2-2; 8 bases agree with TRBD1. V was clipped by 4 bases and J by 8 bases; unmatched bases: 12. Germline assignment: CDR1 MNHEY and CDR2 SVGAGI. The length of the CDR3 is 16 residues. CDR3 DNA: TGTGCCAGCAGTTTCGGCCGGGTCAGGGGGCCGGGGGAGCTGTTTTTT. Its protein product is CASSFGRVRGPGELFF.

The chain links TRBV6-1 to TRBJ1-2; weak D call: TRBD1 (5 bases). Germline V CDR1 and CDR2: MNHNS, SASEGT. V lost 0 bases to trimming and J lost 3 bases, with 11 bases between them. The CDR3 runs 15 residues. CDR3 DNA sequence: TGTGCCAGCAGTGAAGCGCTAGGGGCTTACTATGGCTACACCTTC. Its translation: CASSEALGAYYGYTF.

The gene calls are TRBV5-1 and TRBJ1-6; D is undetermined. Trimming pared 5 bases from V and 6 bases from J, leaving 9 bases between. This CDR3 spans 13 amino acids. Germline CDR1 reads SGHRS; CDR2 reads YFSETQ. The CDR3 nucleotides are TGCGCCAGCAGGCGGGAAACTAATTCACCCCTCCACTTT. Amino acid sequence: CASRRETNSPLHF.